The rows below give T cell receptor beta chains drawn from one sample of a study of T cells in Graves' hyperthyroidism and ophthalmopathy. Each CDR3 protein is one row after TCRdb ran MiXCR on the multiplex PCR reads. Here the sample spans over 250,000 distinct CDR3 sequences, about 25% being singletons. Sequenced sample: blood. The source is a man aged 40-50 years with Graves' hyperthyroidism that later progressed to Graves' ophthalmopathy. CDR3s include the opening cysteine and the closing phenylalanine or tryptophan. Each record gives: J gene, V gene, D gene, clone size, CDR3 protein, CDR3 DNA. The D gene is left open where the match is weak. The size of a clone is reported for some rows only, either as once, few or many, or as a class for expanded clones.

TRBJ1-1,TRBV14,.,many,CASTTTGGISIRTEAFF,TGTGCCAGCACCACGACCGGGGGAATAAGCATTAGGACTGAAGCTTTCTTT
TRBJ2-6,TRBV2,.,many,CASMQGDSSGANVLTF,TGTGCCAGCATGCAGGGCGACAGCTCTGGGGCCAACGTCCTGACTTTC
TRBJ1-3,TRBV5-1,.,many,CASSFQGPSGNTIYF,TGCGCCAGCAGCTTTCAGGGCCCCTCTGGAAACACCATATATTTT
TRBJ2-5,TRBV11-1,TRBD2,many,CASSLLGSGRAVETQYF,TGTGCCAGCAGCTTGCTGGGTAGCGGGAGGGCCGTGGAGACCCAGTACTTC
TRBJ2-2,TRBV9,TRBD1,many,CASSALPFGQVVGELFF,TGTGCCAGCAGCGCCCTTCCCTTTGGACAGGTAGTCGGGGAGCTGTTTTTT
TRBJ2-2,TRBV6-2/TRBV6-3,TRBD1,few,CAISPLGQGAGELFF,TGTGCCATCTCACCCCTCGGACAGGGGGCCGGGGAGCTGTTTTTT
TRBJ1-1,TRBV20-1,.,many,CSARGQQLNTEAFF,TGCAGTGCTAGAGGGCAGCAGTTAAACACTGAAGCTTTCTTT
TRBJ1-3,TRBV7-8,TRBD1,many,CASSQGTVGNTIYF,TGTGCCAGCAGCCAAGGGACAGTTGGAAACACCATATATTTT
TRBJ1-2,TRBV6-5,.,.,CASSYTGGRYGYTF,TGTGCCAGCAGTTACACCGGGGGCCGGTATGGCTACACCTTC
TRBJ2-3,TRBV7-3,.,many,CASSPYANTDTQYF,TGTGCCAGCAGCCCATATGCAAACACAGATACGCAGTATTTT
TRBJ1-5,TRBV29-1,TRBD1,many,CSAGDRNNQPQHF,TGCAGCGCTGGGGACAGAAACAATCAGCCCCAGCATTTT
TRBJ1-2,TRBV11-2,TRBD1,many,CASSWNRGGYTF,TGTGCCAGCAGCTGGAACAGGGGCGGCTACACCTTC
TRBJ2-6,TRBV7-9,.,many,CASRGTGLSGANVLTF,TGTGCCAGCAGGGGGACCGGGCTCTCTGGGGCCAACGTCCTGACTTTC
TRBJ2-7,TRBV30,.,many,CAWSLSHSYEQYF,TGTGCCTGGTCGCTGAGCCACTCCTACGAGCAGTACTTC
TRBJ2-7,TRBV20-1,TRBD1,.,CSAHADRGISYEQYF,TGCAGTGCTCATGCCGACAGGGGGATTTCCTACGAGCAGTACTTC
TRBJ2-2,TRBV29-1,.,many,CSARGGGIHTGELFF,TGCAGCGCCCGAGGAGGCGGGATCCACACCGGGGAGCTGTTTTTT
TRBJ2-7,TRBV12-3/TRBV12-4,.,once,CASSYRETYEQYF,TGCGCCAGCAGTTACCGGGAGACCTACGAGCAGTACTTC
TRBJ2-2,TRBV24-1,.,few,CATSHPLHRRSSSNTGELFF,TGTGCCACTAGCCACCCACTCCACCGGCGGTCATCGTCGAACACCGGGGAGCTGTTTTTT
TRBJ1-1,TRBV15,.,.,CATSRGRNTEAFF,TGTGCCACCAGCCGCGGCAGGAACACTGAAGCTTTCTTT
TRBJ1-3,TRBV2,.,many,CARSGTGNTIYF,TGTGCCAGATCAGGGACTGGAAACACCATATATTTT
TRBJ2-5,TRBV30,.,many,CAWSVPGVRETQYF,TGTGCCTGGAGTGTACCCGGAGTCAGGGAGACCCAGTACTTC
TRBJ1-2,TRBV30,TRBD1,.,CAWSKPGGGVNYGYTF,TGTGCCTGGAGTAAGCCCGGAGGGGGCGTCAACTATGGCTACACCTTC